This T cell receptor beta chain was sequenced in a study of a mutant IDH1 vaccine in newly diagnosed glioma. Study-wide context: With temozolomide cycles, or 4-6 weeks after radiotherapy alone, vaccination was started. Patients got radiotherapy, temozolomide, or both beforehand, and most got both. The sex distribution of treated patients was around 60% male and roughly 40% female, with a mean age of roughly 40 years.

CDR3 length: 18 amino acids. Trimming stripped 0 bases from V and 4 bases from J, with 21 bases between. Germline V gene sequence: CDR1 LGHNA, CDR2 YSLEER. As to this clone: Its antigen is as yet unknown.

TCRdb keeps only in-frame clones here, not all; method: immunoSEQ multiplex PCR. The sample carries over 35,000 clones, roughly 92% recorded once. Time point given: week 5, during vaccination. Topical imiquimod accompanied each vaccine dose, which consisted of 300 ug of mutant IDH1 20-mer peptide. The sample in question was PBMCs, obtained from a glioma patient whose treatment included an IDH1 peptide vaccine. The TCR comes from a man aged 50-59 years with glioma. The chain uses TRBV4-3 and TRBJ1-2; D gene unclear. In DNA form, the CDR3 reads TGCGCCAGCAGCCAAGACCTCACCCTTTGGACGGCAACCTATGGCTACACCTTC. It translates to CASSQDLTLWTATYGYTF.